The present T cell receptor (beta chain) was sequenced within a study of blood T cell repertoires in COVID-19. About the research overall: The United States, Italy and Spain provided the acute and convalescent COVID-19 samples.

CDR1 and CDR2 from the germline V gene are SGHRS and YFSETQ. The CDR3 consists of 17 residues. The germline V and J ends were trimmed by 4 bases and 6 bases, with 20 bases remaining between them. Assay: immunoSEQ multiplex PCR; the TCRdb copy retains only in-frame clones and omits some. The sample consists of tens of thousands of clones, about 80% of them appearing once. This clone was seen a handful of times. This receptor was taken from a woman aged 45 to 65 with acute or convalescent COVID-19. This chain links TRBV5-1 with TRBJ1-6, with D perhaps matching TRBD1 (5 bases). The sequenced sample was peripheral blood. CDR3 sequence: CASSPSTPPDSNSPLHF. The CDR3 nucleotides are TGCGCCAGCAGCCCCTCCACCCCACCTGACAGTAATTCACCCCTCCACTTT.